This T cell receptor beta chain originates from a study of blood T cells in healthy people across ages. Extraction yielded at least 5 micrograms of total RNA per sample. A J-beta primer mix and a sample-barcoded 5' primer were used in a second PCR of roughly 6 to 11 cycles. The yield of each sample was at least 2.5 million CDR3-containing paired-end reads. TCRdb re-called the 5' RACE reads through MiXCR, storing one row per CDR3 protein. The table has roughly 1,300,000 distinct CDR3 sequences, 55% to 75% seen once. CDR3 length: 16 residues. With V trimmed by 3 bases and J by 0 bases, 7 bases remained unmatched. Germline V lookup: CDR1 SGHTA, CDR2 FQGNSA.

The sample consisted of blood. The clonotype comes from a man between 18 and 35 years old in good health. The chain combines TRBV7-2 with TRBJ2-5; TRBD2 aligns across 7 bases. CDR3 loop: CASSFRLAAYQETQYF. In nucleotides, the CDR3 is TGTGCCAGCAGCTTCCGACTAGCAGCGTACCAAGAGACCCAGTACTTC.